The subject of this entry is one T cell receptor beta chain. The target of this receptor is not known. A read error may produce the germline difference seen at one junction end. TCRbeta CDR3 regions were amplified from genomic DNA by means of the immunoSEQ Assay, a bias-controlled multiplex PCR. From the authors' description of their analysis: Within the assay, amplification of reference gene primers was used to estimate how many nucleated cells each sample contained. To quantify the absolute abundance of each unique TCRbeta CDR3 rearrangement, sequence reads were collapsed and filtered. For each sample, productive Simpson clonality was calculated as the square root of Simpson's diversity index across productive rearrangements. TCRdb limited this immuneACCESS table to in-frame rearrangements with V and J called. A share of clones is missing; checked studies link under half to unresolved V genes, and the rest is unexplained. V, J and clone size derive from that table, while D and trimming were established from the DNA sequence. This sample gives 120,000 to 150,000 clones in total; about 84% of them show up just once. The ten most abundant clones make up approximately 12% of the sample.

This sample was taken from a study of blood T cell repertoires in COVID-19 (dated by TCRdb to 2019 to 2021). Context from the whole study: Samples covering the acute and convalescent phases of COVID-19 were provided by collaborators in the United States, Italy and Spain. Deeply sampled blood TCRbeta repertoires from subjects exposed to, actively infected with, or recovered from COVID-19 were included in the dataset. The samples were drawn from two sources: the first 160 participants of the ongoing ImmuneRACE study, and 1,254 subjects contributed by 6 global collaborators. Where available, HLA class I and class II types were obtained from metadata supplied by the sample provider rather than from assay-based typing. The prospective study material was composed of cDNA or gDNA derived from T cells, B-cell-depleted T cells, or PBMCs. The repertoires were released in a freely available public database meant as a resource for research on the immune response to SARS-CoV-2. A de-identified subject ID, COVID-19 status, age in years and sex were almost always included in the sample metadata.

Its CDR3 holds 13 amino acids, cysteine through phenylalanine. The entry retains the CDR3 DNA only, 39 bases that are in frame from base 1. Collaborating institutions collected whole blood in K2EDTA tubes following their own protocols. Collaborator samples were shipped for TCRbeta analysis as frozen whole blood, isolated PBMCs, or DNA extracted from either sample type. What the study reported, not specific to this receptor: The amount of clinical and demographic metadata varied by source and participant and was provided uncurated.

The clonotype was recovered from a man in his 60s with active or convalescent COVID-19. Recombination joined TRBV12-3 or TRBV12-4 with TRBJ1-4; no D gene call is confident. The source material was peripheral blood. The CDR3 is CASSLGSKEKLFF. The DNA sequence is TGTGCCAGCAGCTTAGGGAGCAAAGAAAAACTGTTTTTT.